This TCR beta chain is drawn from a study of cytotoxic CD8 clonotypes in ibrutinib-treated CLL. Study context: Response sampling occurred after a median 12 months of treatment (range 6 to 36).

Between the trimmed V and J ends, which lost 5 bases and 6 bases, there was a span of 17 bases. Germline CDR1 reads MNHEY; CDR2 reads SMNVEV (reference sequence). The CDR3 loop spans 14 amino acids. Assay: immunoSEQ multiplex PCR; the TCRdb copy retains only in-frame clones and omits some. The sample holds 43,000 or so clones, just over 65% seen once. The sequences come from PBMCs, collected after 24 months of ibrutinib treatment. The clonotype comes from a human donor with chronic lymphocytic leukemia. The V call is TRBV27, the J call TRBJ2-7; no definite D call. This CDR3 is CASSPAGPPSEQYF. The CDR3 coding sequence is TGTGCCAGCAGTCCAGCCGGGCCACCATCCGAGCAGTACTTC.